Detailed here is one T cell receptor (beta chain). What it binds is not known. The ends lost 4 bases at V and 6 bases at J; junction bases unmatched: 15. Germline V gives CDR1 MNHEY, CDR2 SMNVEV (reference sequence). This CDR3 region has 16 residues. The data are from a study of cytomegalovirus exposure and HLA in healthy donors. Some clones are missing from TCRdb's copy, which holds only in-frame ones; the method was immunoSEQ multiplex PCR. The sample comprises some 90,000 clones, roughly 87% of which are singletons, and under 6.5% rests with the top ten. General observations from the study: A classifier reportedly called cytomegalovirus status with high sensitivity and specificity.

The sample taken for sequencing was PBMCs. The TCR was taken from a man between 18 and 29 years old in good health and CMV-seropositive. The rearrangement uses TRBV27 and TRBJ2-7, with TRBD1 identical over 7 bases. Here the CDR3 DNA reads TGTGCCAGCAGTTCGCGATCGACAGGGCGTATGGGCGAGCAGTACTTC. Translation gives CASSSRSTGRMGEQYF.